This TCR beta chain is drawn from a study of blood T cell repertoires in COVID-19. On the study more broadly: The study drew acute and convalescent COVID-19 samples from the United States, Italy and Spain. PBMCs, B-cell-depleted T cells, or T cells provided the cDNA or gDNA that made up the material.

Under the authors' procedure: Reference gene primer amplification gave nucleated cell count estimates. Sequencing was performed with immunoSEQ multiplex PCR; in TCRdb, only in-frame clones are kept and a portion is missing. From that table come the V and J calls and clone size; the DNA was used to work out D and trimming. This table has 300,000 to 400,000 clones, around nine tenths appearing once. Followed over time, Seattle patients had been enrolled while infection was active. The TCR originated in a woman between 70 and 85 years old with COVID-19, enrolled during active disease. Sequenced sample: peripheral blood.

CDR3 residues: CAWSLGGTGNTIYF. CDR3 DNA: TGTGCCTGGAGTTTGGGAGGGACTGGAAACACCATATATTTT. The chain links TRBV30 to TRBJ1-3; D remains unclear. The CDR3 runs 14 residues. V was trimmed by 2 bases and J by 2 bases, leaving 10 bases between them. The germline CDR1 and CDR2 sequences are GTSNPN and SVGIG (reference sequence). Using reference TRBV30 and TRBJ1-3 for the parts outside the CDR3, the full variable domain is SQTIHQWPATLVQPVGSPLSLECTVEGTSNPNLYWYRQAAGRGLQLLFYSVGIGQISSEVPQNLSASRPQDRQFILSSKKLLLSDSGFYLCAWSLGGTGNTIYFGEGSWLTVV.